One sample yielded the 22 T cell receptor beta chains listed below, sequenced in a study of sequential checkpoint blockade in melanoma. Noted treatment: randomized to nivolumab then ipilimumab (arm A) or the reverse (arm B). Assay used: immunoSEQ multiplex PCR; TCRdb lists only in-frame clones, some missing. The table shows about 21,000 clones, with approximately 78% occurring only once. Sequencing used CD8+ T cells sorted from blood (inferred from file names), obtained from a patient given nivolumab and ipilimumab in sequence. All receptors derive from a human donor with melanoma.

Notes on this clone: It is likely a read error: a sequence one base away is far more abundant. The rearrangement joins TRBV19 to TRBJ1-1; D unclear. CDR1 is LNHDA, CDR2 SQIVND, per germline (reference sequence). The CDR3 length is 15 residues. The germline V and J ends were trimmed by 7 bases and 1 base, with 16 bases remaining between them. CDR3 in DNA: TGTGCCAGTAAGGAGGGCCAGGCAGGGAACACTGAAGCTTTCTTT. Protein product: CASKEGQAGNTEAFF.

This clone was detected only a few times. This CDR3 is also generated by other DNA sequences in the sample. The chain uses TRBV7-9 and TRBJ2-7, with a tentative D call TRBD1 (5 bases). Trimming removed 4 bases at V and 2 bases at J, with 15 bases between. Germline V gives CDR1 SEHNR, CDR2 FQNEAQ (reference sequence). CDR3 length: 15 amino acids. CDR3 protein: CASSSNNRPPYEQYF. The CDR3 nucleotides are TGTGCCAGCAGCTCTAATAACAGGCCTCCCTACGAGCAGTACTTC.

The CDR3 region is CASSLTGIPSYNEQFF. The CDR3 DNA reads as TGTGCCAGCAGCTTAACCGGTATCCCCTCCTACAATGAGCAGTTCTTC. This chain uses TRBV7-3 with TRBJ2-1; D remains ambiguous. Germline V gives CDR1 SGHTA, CDR2 FQGTGA. Deletions cut 0 bases from V and 0 bases from J, with 9 bases between. The CDR3 sequence is 16 residues long.

This clone was seen a single time. The chain links TRBV10-2 to TRBJ1-2; D remains unclear. The CDR3 loop spans 17 amino acids. V shed 0 bases and J shed 2 bases, with 16 bases lying between them. From germline, CDR1 is WSHSY and CDR2 SAAADI. The CDR3 DNA sequence: TGCGCCAGCAGTGAGTCGACTCTCACGGACTGGAACTATGGCTACACCTTC. It encodes CASSESTLTDWNYGYTF.

This sequence joins TRBV27 and TRBJ2-2; D is perhaps TRBD1 (6 bases). The CDR3 is 15 residues long. Germline loops: CDR1 MNHEY, CDR2 SMNVEV (reference sequence). The V end was cut by 6 bases, the J end by 0 bases, with 11 bases between. The CDR3 nucleotides are TGTGCCAGCAGCCCCGGGACAACGAACACCGGGGAGCTGTTTTTT. It specifies CASSPGTTNTGELFF.

The V and J genes are TRBV5-1 and TRBJ1-6; D not resolved. This CDR3 is 15 amino acids long. Per the germline V gene, CDR1 is SGHRS and CDR2 is YFSETQ. V was cut by 0 bases and J by 5 bases, with 9 bases left in between. The CDR3 is CASSLAAANNSPLHF. The CDR3 DNA reads TGCGCCAGCAGCTTGGCGGCGGCCAATAATTCACCCCTCCACTTT. Full variable domain (missing parts from reference TRBV5-1 and TRBJ1-6): KAGVTQTPRYLIKTRGQQVTLSCSPISGHRSVSWYQQTPGQGLQFLFEYFSETQRNKGNFPGRFSGRQFSNSRSEMNVSTLELGDSALYLCASSLAAANNSPLHFGNGTRLTVT.

V is TRBV27 and J is TRBJ2-1, with no clear D. The germline V and J ends were trimmed by 4 bases and 5 bases, with 3 bases remaining between them. CDR3 size: 11 residues. Germline CDR1 and CDR2: MNHEY and SMNVEV (reference sequence). Written as DNA, the CDR3 is TGTGCCAGCAGTTATAACAATGAGCAGTTCTTC. It codes for CASSYNNEQFF.

This clone is medium-sized in the sample. This chain connects TRBV30 to TRBJ1-1; a possible D gene is TRBD1 (5 bases). The V end lost 3 bases, the J end lost 6 bases, and 14 bases lay between the germline ends. CDR1 and CDR2 (germline): GTSNPN, SVGIG (reference sequence). The CDR3 contains 13 residues. The CDR3 sequence is CAWRGHGVPEAFF. CDR3 nucleotide sequence: TGTGCCTGGAGGGGGCATGGAGTTCCTGAAGCTTTCTTT.

This clone was counted once. The chain employs TRBV6-5 and TRBJ2-2, with 8 positions matching TRBD1. The CDR3 is 14 amino acids. With V trimmed by 4 bases and J by 3 bases, 1 base remained unmatched. Per the germline V gene, CDR1 is MNHEY and CDR2 is SVGAGI. The CDR3 DNA reads TGTGCCAGCAGTTTACAGGGGGACACCGGGGAGCTGTTTTTT. Amino acids: CASSLQGDTGELFF.

The table lists this clone with a few counts. The rearrangement links TRBV7-9 to TRBJ1-1; 8 nucleotides agree with TRBD1. The V segment lost 5 bases and the J segment 7 bases; nucleotides outside the gene matches: 15. CDR3 length equals 16 residues. CDR1 SEHNR and CDR2 FQNEAQ come from the germline V gene (reference sequence). CDR3 nucleotides: TGTGCCAGCAGCCCTGGGCCTCAGGACAGGGAAGGTGAAGCTTTCTTT. Its protein is CASSPGPQDREGEAFF.

V is TRBV27 and J is TRBJ2-1; D gene ambiguous. CDR1 MNHEY and CDR2 SMNVEV come from the germline V gene (reference sequence). V lost 2 bases and J lost 0, with 5 bases in between. CDR3 length: 14 residues. CDR3 nucleotide sequence: TGTGCCAGCAGTTTACGGAGCTCCTACAATGAGCAGTTCTTC. Translating gives CASSLRSSYNEQFF.

The chain is built from TRBV6-5 and TRBJ1-5; 8 bases fit TRBD1. The V and J ends lost 5 bases and 6 bases, in that order; junction bases with no gene match: 6. This CDR3 spans 14 amino acids. Per the germline V gene, CDR1 is MNHEY and CDR2 is SVGAGI. The CDR3 region is CASSQQGGRQPQHF. In DNA form, the CDR3 reads TGTGCCAGCAGTCAACAGGGGGGACGTCAGCCCCAGCATTTT.

V usage is TRBV19 and J usage is TRBJ2-2; 7 bases align to TRBD1. Trimming took 0 bases from V and 7 from J; bases not matched to a gene: 11. The V gene's germline CDR1 is LNHDA and CDR2 SQIVND (reference sequence). This CDR3 has 17 amino acids. The CDR3 region is CASSIDPTKGANGELFF. CDR3 DNA sequence: TGTGCCAGTAGTATAGACCCGACAAAGGGGGCAAACGGGGAGCTGTTTTTT.

The rearrangement uses TRBV5-1 and TRBJ1-4; possibly TRBD1 for D (6 bases). The CDR3 is 15 residues long. Germline-derived CDR1 and CDR2 are SGHRS and YFSETQ. V was pared by 4 bases and J by 3 bases, with 13 bases between. Here the CDR3 reads CASSANRESNEKLFF. CDR3 sequence (DNA): TGCGCCAGCAGCGCCAACAGGGAATCTAATGAAAAACTGTTTTTT.

J is TRBJ1-2 and V is TRBV6-6; 7 nucleotides align to TRBD1. V gave up 2 bases and J gave up 3 bases; unmatched junction bases: 3. Germline CDR1 reads MNHNY; CDR2 reads SVGAGI (reference sequence). The CDR3 totals 14 residues. The CDR3 sequence: CASSYGTAYYGYTF. The CDR3 nucleotides read TGTGCCAGCAGTTACGGGACAGCCTACTATGGCTACACCTTC.

The V call is TRBV29-1, the J call TRBJ1-1; 9 bases align to TRBD1. Per germline, CDR1 SQVTM and CDR2 ANQGSEA. V shed 7 bases, J shed 6 bases, and the junction held 9 bases outside the gene matches. The CDR3 loop spans 13 amino acids. The CDR3 coding sequence is TGCAGCGCGGACAGGGGAGTATACGCTGAAGCTTTCTTT. This encodes CSADRGVYAEAFF.

J is TRBJ1-1 and V is TRBV6-5; 11 positions match TRBD1. Germline V gene lookup returns CDR1 MNHEY and CDR2 SVGAGI. CDR3 length: 16 amino acids. Losses at the gene ends were 2 bases for V and 0 bases for J; bases not matched to a gene: 2. The CDR3 nucleotides are TGTGCCAGCAGTTACGGGGACAGGGGGGTGAACACTGAAGCTTTCTTT. Translating gives CASSYGDRGVNTEAFF.

The CDR3 protein is CASSFGAYSYGYTF. The CDR3 coding sequence is TGTGCCAGCAGCTTTGGGGCCTACTCCTATGGCTACACCTTC. The J gene is TRBJ1-2, the V gene TRBV5-6; the D gene is possibly TRBD1 (5 bases). This CDR3 region has 14 residues. The germline CDR1 and CDR2 sequences are SGHDT and YYEEEE. V gave up 2 bases and J gave up 4 bases, with 12 bases separating them.

This clone came up once. J is TRBJ2-1 and V is TRBV10-1, with a tentative D call TRBD2 (5 bases). This CDR3 spans 12 amino acids. The V end was cut by 4 bases, the J end by 7 bases, with 8 bases between. Germline CDR1 is WNHNN and CDR2 is SYGVQD (reference sequence). The CDR3 loop reads CASSAGVNEQFF. The CDR3 DNA reads TGCGCCAGCAGTGCCGGGGTTAATGAGCAGTTCTTC.

In its sample, this clone was seen once. The chain couples TRBV10-1 to TRBJ2-1, with D possibly TRBD2 on 6 matching bases. V was shortened by 6 bases and J by 1 base, with 10 bases between the two germline ends. Germline V gives CDR1 WNHNN, CDR2 SYGVQD (reference sequence). This CDR3 has 14 amino acids. CDR3 in amino acids: CASSSGLSYNEQFF. The DNA for the CDR3 is TGCGCCAGCAGCTCAGGACTATCCTACAATGAGCAGTTCTTC.

This chain connects TRBV7-8 to TRBJ1-1; possibly TRBD1 for D (6 bases). Germline V gene data show CDR1 as SGHVS and CDR2 as FQNEAQ. V shed 6 bases and J shed 4 bases, with 18 bases lying between them. The CDR3 length is 15 residues. Here the CDR3 DNA reads TGTGCCAGCAGGCAAATGGGGGCCACGGGCACTGAAGCTTTCTTT. Protein sequence: CASRQMGATGTEAFF.

The CDR3: CASSITGRYTEAFF. The DNA for the CDR3 is TGTGCCAGTAGTATTACAGGGCGATACACTGAAGCTTTCTTT. This chain connects TRBV19 to TRBJ1-1; D is perhaps TRBD1 (6 bases). The CDR3 is 14 amino acids. Trimming took off 3 bases at V and 3 bases at J, with 11 bases between the two ends. Germline CDR1 LNHDA, CDR2 SQIVND (reference sequence). The full variable domain, its missing parts supplied by reference TRBV19 and TRBJ1-1, is DGGITQSPKYLFRKEGQNVTLSCEQNLNHDAMYWYRQDPGQGLRLIYYSQIVNDFQKGDIAEGYSVSREKKESFPLTVTSAQKNPTAFYLCASSITGRYTEAFFGQGTRLTVV.